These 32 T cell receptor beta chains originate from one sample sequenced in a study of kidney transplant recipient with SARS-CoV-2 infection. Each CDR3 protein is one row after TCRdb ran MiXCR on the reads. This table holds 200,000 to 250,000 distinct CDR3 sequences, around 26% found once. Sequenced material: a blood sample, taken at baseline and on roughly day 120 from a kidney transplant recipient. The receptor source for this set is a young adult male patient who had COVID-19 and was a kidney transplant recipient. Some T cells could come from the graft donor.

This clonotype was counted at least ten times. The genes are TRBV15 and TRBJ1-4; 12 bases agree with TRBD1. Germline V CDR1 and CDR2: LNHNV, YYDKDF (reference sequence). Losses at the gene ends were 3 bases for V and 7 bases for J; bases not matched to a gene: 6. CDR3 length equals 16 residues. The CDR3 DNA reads TGTGCCACCAGCAGTGGGGACAGGGGGCGAAGTGAAAAACTGTTTTTT. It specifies CATSSGDRGRSEKLFF.

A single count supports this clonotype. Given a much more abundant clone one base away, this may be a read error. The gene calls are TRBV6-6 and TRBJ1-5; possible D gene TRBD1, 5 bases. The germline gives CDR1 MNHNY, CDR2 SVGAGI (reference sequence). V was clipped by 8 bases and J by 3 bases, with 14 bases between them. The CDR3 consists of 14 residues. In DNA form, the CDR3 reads TGTGCCAGCGGTTTTGGGGGATACAATCAGCCCCAGCATTTT. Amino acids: CASGFGGYNQPQHF.

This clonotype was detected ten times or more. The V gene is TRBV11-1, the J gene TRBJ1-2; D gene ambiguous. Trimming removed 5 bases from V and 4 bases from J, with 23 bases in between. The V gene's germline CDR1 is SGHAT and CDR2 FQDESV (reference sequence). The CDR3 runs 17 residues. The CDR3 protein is CASSAHNKAGKTYGYTF. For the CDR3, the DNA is TGTGCCAGCAGCGCGCATAATAAGGCTGGAAAGACCTATGGCTACACCTTC.

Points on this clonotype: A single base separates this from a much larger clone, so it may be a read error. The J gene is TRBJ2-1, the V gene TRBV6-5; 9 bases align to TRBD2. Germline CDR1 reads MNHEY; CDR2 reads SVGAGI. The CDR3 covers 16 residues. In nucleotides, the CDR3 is TGTGCCAGCAGTTCGCCTGGGACTAGCATATACAGTGAGCAGTTCTTC. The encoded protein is CASSSPGTSIYSEQFF.

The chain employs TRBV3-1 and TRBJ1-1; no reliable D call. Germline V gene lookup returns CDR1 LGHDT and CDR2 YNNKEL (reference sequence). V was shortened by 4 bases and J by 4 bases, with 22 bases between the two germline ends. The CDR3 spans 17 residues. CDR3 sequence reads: CASSRGGPISIRTEAFF. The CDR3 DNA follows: TGTGCCAGCAGCCGGGGAGGTCCCATTTCAATTCGCACTGAAGCTTTCTTT. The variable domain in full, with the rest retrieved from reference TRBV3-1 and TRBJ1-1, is DTAVSQTPKYLVTQMGNDKSIKCEQNLGHDTMYWYKQDSKKFLKIMFSYNNKELIINETVPNRFSPKSPDKAHLNLHINSLELGDSAVYFCASSRGGPISIRTEAFFGQGTRLTVV.

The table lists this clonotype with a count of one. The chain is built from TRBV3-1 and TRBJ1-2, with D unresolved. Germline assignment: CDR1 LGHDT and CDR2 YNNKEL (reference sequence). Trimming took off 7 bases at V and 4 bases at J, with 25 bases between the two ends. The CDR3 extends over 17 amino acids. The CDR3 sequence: CASNNTDTLRKTYGYTF. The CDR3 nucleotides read TGTGCCAGCAACAATACAGACACCCTTCGAAAGACCTATGGCTACACCTTC.

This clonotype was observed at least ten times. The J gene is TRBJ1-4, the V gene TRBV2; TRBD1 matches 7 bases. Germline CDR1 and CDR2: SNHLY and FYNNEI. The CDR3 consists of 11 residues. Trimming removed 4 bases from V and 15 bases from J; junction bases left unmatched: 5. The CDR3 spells CASSAKDRVFF. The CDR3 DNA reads TGTGCCAGCAGTGCGAAAGACAGGGTGTTTTTT.

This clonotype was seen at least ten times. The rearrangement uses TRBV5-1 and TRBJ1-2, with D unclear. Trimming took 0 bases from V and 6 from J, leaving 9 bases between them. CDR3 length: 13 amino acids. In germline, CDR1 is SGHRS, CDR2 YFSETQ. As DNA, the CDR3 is TGCGCCAGCAGCTTGGATTGGTCAAATGGCTACACCTTC. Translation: CASSLDWSNGYTF.

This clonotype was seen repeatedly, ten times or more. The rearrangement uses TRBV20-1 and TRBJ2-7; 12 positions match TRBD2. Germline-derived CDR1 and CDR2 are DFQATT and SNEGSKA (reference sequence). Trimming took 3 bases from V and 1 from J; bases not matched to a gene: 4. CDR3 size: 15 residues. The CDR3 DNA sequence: TGCAGTGCTAGGACTAGCGGGAGTGCGTCCTACGAGCAGTACTTC. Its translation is CSARTSGSASYEQYF.

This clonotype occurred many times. The CDR3 here is CASSQVGQLRRYGYTF. The CDR3 nucleotides are TGTGCCAGCAGCCAAGTCGGACAGCTCCGGCGATATGGCTACACCTTC. This chain uses TRBV14 with TRBJ1-2; a weak D match, TRBD1 (6 bases). The V end was cut by 1 base, the J end by 5 bases, with 17 bases between. This CDR3 is built from 16 residues. CDR1 is SGHDN, CDR2 FVKESK, per germline.

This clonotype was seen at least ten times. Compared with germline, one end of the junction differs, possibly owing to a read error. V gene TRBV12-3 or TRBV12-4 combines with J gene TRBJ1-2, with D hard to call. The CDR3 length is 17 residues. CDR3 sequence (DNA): TGTGCCAGCAGTATAGCAGGCAGCTTCCGAAAGACCTATGGCTACACCTTC. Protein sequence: CASSIAGSFRKTYGYTF.

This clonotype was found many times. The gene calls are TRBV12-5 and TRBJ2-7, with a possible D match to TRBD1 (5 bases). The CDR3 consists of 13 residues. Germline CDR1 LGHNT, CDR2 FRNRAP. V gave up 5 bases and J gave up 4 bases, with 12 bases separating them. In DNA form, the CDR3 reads TGTGCTAGTGGTACAGGACGATGGTACGAGCAGTACTTC. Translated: CASGTGRWYEQYF.

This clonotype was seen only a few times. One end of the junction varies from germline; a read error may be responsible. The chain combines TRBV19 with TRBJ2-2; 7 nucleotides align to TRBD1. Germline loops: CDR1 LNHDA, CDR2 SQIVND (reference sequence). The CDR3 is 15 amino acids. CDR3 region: CAGSVSGTVTGELFF. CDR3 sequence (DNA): TGTGCCGGTAGTGTTTCCGGGACAGTCACCGGGGAGCTGTTTTTT. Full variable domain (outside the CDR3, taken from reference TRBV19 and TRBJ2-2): DGGITQSPKYLFRKEGQNVTLSCEQNLNHDAMYWYRQDPGQGLRLIYYSQIVNDFQKGDIAEGYSVSREKKESFPLTVTSAQKNPTAFYLCAGSVSGTVTGELFFGEGSRLTVL.

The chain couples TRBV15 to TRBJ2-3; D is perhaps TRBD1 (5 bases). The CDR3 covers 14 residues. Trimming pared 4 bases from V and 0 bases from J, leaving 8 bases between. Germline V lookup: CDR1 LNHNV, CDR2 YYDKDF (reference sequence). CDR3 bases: TGTGCCACCAGCATCAGGGTTAGCACAGATACGCAGTATTTT. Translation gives CATSIRVSTDTQYF. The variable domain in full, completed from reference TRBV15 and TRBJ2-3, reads DAMVIQNPRYQVTQFGKPVTLSCSQTLNHNVMYWYQQKSSQAPKLLFHYYDKDFNNEADTPDNFQSRRPNTSFCFLDIRSPGLGDTAMYLCATSIRVSTDTQYFGPGTRLTVL.

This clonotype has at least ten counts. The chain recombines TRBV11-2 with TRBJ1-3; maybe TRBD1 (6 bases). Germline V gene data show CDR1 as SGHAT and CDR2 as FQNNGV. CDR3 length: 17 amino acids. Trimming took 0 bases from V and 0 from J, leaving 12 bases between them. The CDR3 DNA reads TGTGCCAGCAGCTTAGAGGGCAGGGGAGCCTCTGGAAACACCATATATTTT. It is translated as CASSLEGRGASGNTIYF. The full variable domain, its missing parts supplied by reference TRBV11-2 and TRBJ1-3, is EAGVAQSPRYKIIEKRQSVAFWCNPISGHATLYWYQQILGQGPKLLIQFQNNGVVDDSQLPKDRFSAERLKGVDSTLKIQPAKLEDSAVYLCASSLEGRGASGNTIYFGEGSWLTVV.

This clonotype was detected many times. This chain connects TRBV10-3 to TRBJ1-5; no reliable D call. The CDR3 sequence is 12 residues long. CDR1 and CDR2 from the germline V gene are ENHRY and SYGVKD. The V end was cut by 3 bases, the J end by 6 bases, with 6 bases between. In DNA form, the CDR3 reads TGTGCCATCAGTGAAGGGTTTCAGCCCCAGCATTTT. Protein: CAISEGFQPQHF.

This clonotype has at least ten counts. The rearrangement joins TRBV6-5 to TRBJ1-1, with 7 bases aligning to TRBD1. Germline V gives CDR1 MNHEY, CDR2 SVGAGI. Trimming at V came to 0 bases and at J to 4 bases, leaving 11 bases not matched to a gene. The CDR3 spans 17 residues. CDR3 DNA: TGTGCCAGCAGTTACTCGTTGGGACAGCGCCTCGGCACTGAAGCTTTCTTT. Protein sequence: CASSYSLGQRLGTEAFF.

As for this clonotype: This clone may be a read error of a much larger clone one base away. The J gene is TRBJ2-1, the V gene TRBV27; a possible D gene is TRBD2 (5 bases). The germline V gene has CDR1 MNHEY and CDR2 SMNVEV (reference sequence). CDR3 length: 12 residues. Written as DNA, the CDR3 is TGTGCCGGCAGTTTAGCGAGGGATGAGCAGTTCTTC. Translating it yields CAGSLARDEQFF.

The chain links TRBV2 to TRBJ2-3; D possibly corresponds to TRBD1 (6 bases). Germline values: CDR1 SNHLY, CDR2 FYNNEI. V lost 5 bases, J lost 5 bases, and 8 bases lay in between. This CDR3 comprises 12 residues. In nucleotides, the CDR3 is TGTGCCAGCAGTTCAGGGGAAGATACGCAGTATTTT. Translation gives CASSSGEDTQYF.

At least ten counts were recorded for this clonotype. CDR3 region: CASSSAIEPAYGYTF. CDR3 DNA sequence: TGTGCCAGCAGCTCGGCCATAGAACCGGCCTATGGCTACACCTTC. The chain is built from TRBV7-2 and TRBJ1-2; D remains ambiguous. From germline, CDR1 is SGHTA and CDR2 FQGNSA. This CDR3 comprises 15 residues. V lost 4 bases and J lost 4, with 16 bases in between.

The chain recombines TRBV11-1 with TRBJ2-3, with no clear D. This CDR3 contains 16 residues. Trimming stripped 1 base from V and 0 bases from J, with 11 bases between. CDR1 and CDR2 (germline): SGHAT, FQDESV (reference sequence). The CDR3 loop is CASSLDGSLSTDTQYF. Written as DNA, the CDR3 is TGTGCCAGCAGCTTAGACGGGTCGCTCAGCACAGATACGCAGTATTTT.

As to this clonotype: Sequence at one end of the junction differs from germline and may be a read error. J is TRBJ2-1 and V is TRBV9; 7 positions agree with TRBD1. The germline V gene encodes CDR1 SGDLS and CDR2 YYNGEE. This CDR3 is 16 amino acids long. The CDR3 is CASSSKTGSSCNERFF. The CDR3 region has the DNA TGTGCCAGCAGCTCTAAGACAGGGAGCTCCTGCAATGAGCGGTTCTTC.

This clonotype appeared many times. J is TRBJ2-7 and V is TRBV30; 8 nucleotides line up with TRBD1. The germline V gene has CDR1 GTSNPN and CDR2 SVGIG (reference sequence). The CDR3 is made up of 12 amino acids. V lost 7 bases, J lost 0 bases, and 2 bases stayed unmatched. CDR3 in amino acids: CASTGGSYEQYF. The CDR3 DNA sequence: TGTGCCTCTACAGGGGGCTCCTACGAGCAGTACTTC.

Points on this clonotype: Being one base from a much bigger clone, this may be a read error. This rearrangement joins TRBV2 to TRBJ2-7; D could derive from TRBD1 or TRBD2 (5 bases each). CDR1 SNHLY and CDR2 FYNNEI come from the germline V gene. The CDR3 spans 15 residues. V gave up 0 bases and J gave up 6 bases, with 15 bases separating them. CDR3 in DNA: TGTGCCAGCAGTGAAGCCTCGCAGGAGAGGGGCGAGCAGTACTTC. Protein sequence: CASSEASQERGEQYF.

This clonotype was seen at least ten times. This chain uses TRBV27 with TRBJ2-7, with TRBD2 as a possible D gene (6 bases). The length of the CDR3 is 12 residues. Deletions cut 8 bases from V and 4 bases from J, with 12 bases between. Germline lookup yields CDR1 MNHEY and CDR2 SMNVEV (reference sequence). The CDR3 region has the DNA TGTGCCAGCGGGCGGGGCCGTTACGAGCAGTACTTC. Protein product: CASGRGRYEQYF.

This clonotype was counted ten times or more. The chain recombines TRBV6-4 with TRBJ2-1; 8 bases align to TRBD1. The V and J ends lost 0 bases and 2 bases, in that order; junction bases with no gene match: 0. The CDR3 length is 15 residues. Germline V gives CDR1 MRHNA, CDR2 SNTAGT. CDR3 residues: CASSDSQGAYNEQFF. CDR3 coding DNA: TGTGCCAGCAGTGACTCACAGGGGGCCTACAATGAGCAGTTCTTC.

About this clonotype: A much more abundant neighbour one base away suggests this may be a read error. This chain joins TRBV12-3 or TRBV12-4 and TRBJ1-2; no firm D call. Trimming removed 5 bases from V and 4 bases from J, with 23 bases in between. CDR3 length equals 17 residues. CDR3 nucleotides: TGTGCCAGCAGTGTTCATCACAGCCTCCGAAAGACCTATGGCTACACCTTC. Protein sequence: CASSVHHSLRKTYGYTF.

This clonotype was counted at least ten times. CDR3 sequence (DNA): TGCGCCAGCAGCCTACCTCTCCGGGACAGGGTTTTCGGAAACACCATATATTTT. Encoded protein: CASSLPLRDRVFGNTIYF. J is TRBJ1-3 and V is TRBV4-1, with TRBD1 matching over 9 bases. Trimming removed 4 bases from V and 4 bases from J; junction bases left unmatched: 14. The CDR3 has 18 amino acids. The germline V gene has CDR1 MGHRA and CDR2 YSYEKL.

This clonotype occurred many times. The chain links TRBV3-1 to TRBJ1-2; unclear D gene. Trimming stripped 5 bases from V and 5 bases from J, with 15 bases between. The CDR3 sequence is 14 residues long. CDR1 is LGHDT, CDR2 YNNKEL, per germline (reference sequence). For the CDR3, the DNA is TGTGCCAGCAGCGGTCGGAGTGGGCTTTATGGCTACACCTTC. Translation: CASSGRSGLYGYTF.

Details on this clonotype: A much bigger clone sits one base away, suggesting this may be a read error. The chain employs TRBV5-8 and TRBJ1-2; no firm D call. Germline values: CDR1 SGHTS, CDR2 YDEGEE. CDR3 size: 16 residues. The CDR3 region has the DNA TGTGCCAGCGAAAGTGATCATCCACGAAAGACCTATGACTACACCTTC. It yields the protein CASESDHPRKTYDYTF.

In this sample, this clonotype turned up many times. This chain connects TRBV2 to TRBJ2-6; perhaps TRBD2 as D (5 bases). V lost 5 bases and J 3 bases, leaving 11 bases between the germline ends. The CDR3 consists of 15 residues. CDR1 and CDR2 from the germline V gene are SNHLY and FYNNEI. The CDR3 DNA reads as TGTGCCAGCAGTTCGGGGAGTCTTGGGGCCAACGTCCTGACTTTC. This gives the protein CASSSGSLGANVLTF. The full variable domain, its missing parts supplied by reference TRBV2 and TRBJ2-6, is EPEVTQTPSHQVTQMGQEVILRCVPISNHLYFYWYRQILGQKVEFLVSFYNNEISEKSEIFDDQFSVERPDGSNFTLKIRSTKLEDSAMYFCASSSGSLGANVLTFGAGSRLTVL.

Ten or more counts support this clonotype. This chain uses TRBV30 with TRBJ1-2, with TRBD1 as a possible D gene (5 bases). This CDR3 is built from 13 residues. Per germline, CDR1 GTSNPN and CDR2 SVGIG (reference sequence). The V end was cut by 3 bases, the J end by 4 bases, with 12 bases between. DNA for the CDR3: TGTGCCTGGAGGCAAGGGGCCCCCTATGGCTACACCTTC. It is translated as CAWRQGAPYGYTF.